This record looks at one T cell receptor (beta chain) sequence and its context. Which antigen it targets is not known. Base qualities are not at hand, and no much larger clone is one base apart. This record comes from a study of blood T cells in healthy people across ages (dated by TCRdb to between 2014 and 2016). Notes on the research overall: In model experiments, template switching captured about one uniquely barcoded TCR beta cDNA molecule for every two T cells. Age-related changes in TCR beta repertoire diversity were measured in the study by deep sequencing normalized with unique cDNA molecular identifiers. Four age groups were formed from the donors: young (average 16 years), middle-aged (around 39), aged (around 68) and long-lived (roughly 88). To avoid experimental bias, donors of different ages were randomly spread across the sequencing lanes. The study analyzed two additional independent replicas of 1 million unique cDNA reads from the same blood draw for two donors, one aged 18 to 30 and one aged 80 or older. Points the paper makes about the study in general: Bulk unsorted PBMC profiling prevented conclusive comparison of naive and antigen-experienced compartments. Total diversity estimates from one million sequenced T cells were considered lower bounds and underestimates. As age increased, observed TCR beta diversity per million T cells dropped in a roughly linear way, and a significant reduction was already evident by age about 36. Observed TCR beta diversity correlated strongly with the percentage of naive T cells measured by flow cytometry. Compared with the aged group, the long-lived group had more naive CD4+ T cells, fewer expanded clones and increased TCR diversity, a pattern suggesting age selection. The CMV infection status of donors was not known, potentially confounding age-related changes in expanded clonotypes.

The donors were 40 or so Caucasian individuals from Russia, aged 6 to 90 years, who were systemically healthy. Each donor gave ten milliliters of peripheral blood, collected into EDTA-treated Vacutainer tubes. Ficoll-Paque density-gradient centrifugation was used to isolate PBMCs, with at least 7 million obtained per sample. Total RNA, at least 5.5 micrograms per sample, was extracted from PBMCs with Trizol reagent. The percentages of naive CD45RAhigh/CD27high T cells were determined by flow cytometry on a PBMC aliquot from every donor. Libraries were built with 5' RACE. The sequencing machine was an Illumina HiSeq 2500. A second PCR of roughly 7 to 11 cycles was run with a J-beta primer mix and a sample-barcoded 5' primer. A unique molecular identifier was introduced onto each TCR beta cDNA molecule by a template-switch 5' adaptor carrying 12 random nucleotides. Each sample yielded at least 2.5 million CDR3-containing paired-end reads. First-strand cDNA synthesis was performed from all RNA using the Mint cDNA synthesis kit, with priming by a TRBC-specific oligonucleotide. After uracil-DNA glycosylase treatment, a first 18-cycle PCR used universal primers M1SS and BC2_uni_R on all cDNA. Per the original workflow: For normalization, 1 million high-quality reads were randomly selected from each sample, with every read carrying a distinct molecular identifier. Reads sharing molecular identifiers were discarded rather than binned into consensus sequences. MiTCR, set to a Q25 quality threshold and the strictest error-elimination algorithm, was used for CDR3 identification, clonotype clustering and error correction. A nonparametric unseen species model using Euler transformation provided a lower-bound estimate of total TCR beta diversity. In TCRdb, the public reads were trimmed at Q25 with fastp and aligned with MiXCR, with productive beta chains retained. Each entry is one CDR3 protein sequence, shown with its most common DNA and genes. Clone size and V and J calls follow TCRdb, not the original study. The sample contains 550,000 to 750,000 distinct CDR3 sequences, approximately 21% of them found a single time. The top ten clonotypes cover 3.5% to 4% of the sample.

V and J are truncated by 3 bases and 6 bases respectively, leaving an intervening sequence of 6 bases. From cysteine to phenylalanine, the CDR3 is 11 amino acids long. Of the read, only the CDR3 DNA is kept; its 33 bases are in frame from base 1. The germline V gene provides CDR1 MNHNS and CDR2 SASEGT. Recombination joined TRBV6-1 with TRBJ2-7; there is no confident call for the D gene. The receptor comes from a man between 65 and 85 years old in good health. Sequencing used blood. The sequence in DNA is TGTGCCAGCAGTGATGTTGGCGAGCAGTACTTC. Translated, this is CASSDVGEQYF.